This T cell receptor beta chain was captured by sequencing in a study of CD8+ T cells in alopecia areata. The germline CDR1 and CDR2 sequences are SQVTM and ANQGSEA. The V gene lost 6 bases and the J gene lost 1 base, with 12 bases spanning the gap. CDR3 length: 14 residues. Specified treatment: oral pan-JAK inhibitor, 5-10 mg twice daily. Extracted from the samples, RNA was reverse transcribed into cDNA to serve as the sequencing template. Only in-frame clones appear in the TCRdb table, and some are missing; sequencing was by immunoSEQ multiplex PCR. The sample lists about 190,000 clones; around 60% were seen once.

The V call is TRBV29-1, the J call TRBJ2-2; perhaps TRBD1 as D (6 bases). The sequences come from CD4+ T cells sorted from blood, collected at week 4, from a patient treated with tofacitinib. This clonotype originated in a human donor with alopecia areata. CDR3 DNA: TGCAGCGTCAATTCCAGGGGGAACACCGGGGAGCTGTTTTTT. This sequence encodes CSVNSRGNTGELFF.